Listed below are T cell receptor beta chains from one sample, sequenced in a study of metastatic and nonmetastatic thyroid tumors. TCRdb reanalyzed the PCR reads with MiXCR. The sample lists some 40,000 clones, roughly a fifth occurring once. Sample: blood. The receptors derive from a female donor with papillary thyroid cancer or a benign thyroid nodule (not recorded which). Some clones in this sample may be carry-over from other donors' samples. Both conserved end residues are part of each CDR3. The order of the fields is V gene, D gene, J gene, clone size, CDR3 DNA, CDR3 protein. The D gene is left open where the match is weak. Clone sizes are given selectively: once, few, many, or a class where the clone is expanded.

v_call: TRBV24-1; d_call: -; j_call: TRBJ1-5; clone_size: few; cdr3_nt: TGTGCCACCAGTGACGCGGGACATGGCTGTAATCAGCCCCAGCATTTT; cdr3_aa: CATSDAGHGCNQPQHF
v_call: TRBV27; d_call: TRBD2; j_call: TRBJ2-3; clone_size: few; cdr3_nt: TGTGCCAGCAGTTCCGCACTAGCGTGCACCCACACAGATACGCAGTATTTT; cdr3_aa: CASSSALACTHTDTQYF
v_call: TRBV20-1; d_call: -; j_call: TRBJ1-1; clone_size: once; cdr3_nt: TGCAGTGCTAGAGCGGACAGTCGGAAAGCTGAAGCTTTCTTT; cdr3_aa: CSARADSRKAEAFF
v_call: TRBV20-1; d_call: TRBD1; j_call: TRBJ1-6; clone_size: many; cdr3_nt: TGCAGTGCGCCTCCGGGACAGGGGGCTCGAAATTCACCCCTCCACTTT; cdr3_aa: CSAPPGQGARNSPLHF
v_call: TRBV4-1; d_call: -; j_call: TRBJ1-3; clone_size: many; cdr3_nt: TGCGCCAGCAGCCAAGACAGTTACTCTGGAAACACCATATATTTT; cdr3_aa: CASSQDSYSGNTIYF
v_call: TRBV20-1; d_call: -; j_call: TRBJ2-2; clone_size: -; cdr3_nt: TGCAGTGCTGCAAAGGTTCGGAACACCGGGGAGCTGTTTTTT; cdr3_aa: CSAAKVRNTGELFF
v_call: TRBV7-2; d_call: -; j_call: TRBJ2-7; clone_size: once; cdr3_nt: TGTGCCAGCAGCACTACGGACGGGAAAGGCTACGAGCAGTACTTC; cdr3_aa: CASSTTDGKGYEQYF
v_call: TRBV5-1; d_call: -; j_call: TRBJ1-5; clone_size: -; cdr3_nt: TGCGCCAGCAGCTTTCAGGGTGGAAATAAGCCCCAGCATTTT; cdr3_aa: CASSFQGGNKPQHF
v_call: TRBV6-1; d_call: TRBD2; j_call: TRBJ2-7; clone_size: -; cdr3_nt: TGTGCCAGCAGGGTAACTAGCGGGAAATTCTACGAGCAGTACTTC; cdr3_aa: CASRVTSGKFYEQYF
v_call: TRBV5-1; d_call: TRBD1; j_call: TRBJ2-3; clone_size: many; cdr3_nt: TGCGCCAGCAGCAGAGGACAGGTCAGCACAGATACGCAGTATTTT; cdr3_aa: CASSRGQVSTDTQYF
v_call: TRBV6-1; d_call: TRBD1; j_call: TRBJ1-4; clone_size: few; cdr3_nt: TGTGCCAGCAGCTTGGACAGGGGGCGTCATGAAAAACTGTTTTTT; cdr3_aa: CASSLDRGRHEKLFF
v_call: TRBV7-2; d_call: -; j_call: TRBJ2-1; clone_size: many; cdr3_nt: TGTGCCAGCAGCTCCTGGGTAAATGAGCAGTTCTTC; cdr3_aa: CASSSWVNEQFF
v_call: TRBV5-1; d_call: -; j_call: TRBJ2-1; clone_size: many; cdr3_nt: TGCGCCAGCAGCTTGGTTCCGTTGGCGGCTAGCTCCTACAATGAGCAGTTCTTC; cdr3_aa: CASSLVPLAASSYNEQFF
v_call: TRBV6-2/TRBV6-3; d_call: TRBD1; j_call: TRBJ2-4; clone_size: few; cdr3_nt: TGTGCCAGCAGTAGGTGTTTTACAGGGGGGCGAGCCAAAAACATTCATTGCTTC; cdr3_aa: CASSRCFTGGRAKNIHCF
v_call: TRBV28; d_call: -; j_call: TRBJ2-1; clone_size: many; cdr3_nt: TGTGCCACCTTTAGCGGATCTTTCTACAATGAGCAGTTCTTC; cdr3_aa: CATFSGSFYNEQFF
v_call: TRBV12-3/TRBV12-4; d_call: -; j_call: TRBJ2-1; clone_size: few; cdr3_nt: TGTGCCAGCAGTCGGAACAGCCAGCTCTATGATCAGTTCTTC; cdr3_aa: CASSRNSQLYDQFF
v_call: TRBV6-2/TRBV6-3; d_call: TRBD2; j_call: TRBJ2-2; clone_size: many; cdr3_nt: TGTGCCATCAAGGGGCGGGAGGGCCTTCCGAACACCGGGGAGCTGTTTTTT; cdr3_aa: CAIKGREGLPNTGELFF
v_call: TRBV5-4; d_call: -; j_call: TRBJ1-2; clone_size: -; cdr3_nt: TGTGCCATCAGCTTTTTCCAGGGCGGCTACACCTTC; cdr3_aa: CAISFFQGGYTF
v_call: TRBV27; d_call: -; j_call: TRBJ2-7; clone_size: -; cdr3_nt: TGTGCCAGCACCCACCATGGGGGTGCCTACGAGCAGTACTTC; cdr3_aa: CASTHHGGAYEQYF
v_call: TRBV29-1; d_call: -; j_call: TRBJ2-2; clone_size: many; cdr3_nt: TGCAGCGTCGTACAGAACACCGGGGAGCTGTTTTTT; cdr3_aa: CSVVQNTGELFF
v_call: TRBV6-1; d_call: -; j_call: TRBJ1-2; clone_size: medium-sized; cdr3_nt: TGTGCCAGCAGTCCGCCGGGGGGCTTAGGCTACACCTTC; cdr3_aa: CASSPPGGLGYTF
v_call: TRBV7-8; d_call: -; j_call: TRBJ2-7; clone_size: -; cdr3_nt: TGTGCCAGCAGCTTAGATCACGTAGCCGAGCAGTACTTC; cdr3_aa: CASSLDHVAEQYF
v_call: TRBV6-1; d_call: -; j_call: TRBJ1-6; clone_size: few; cdr3_nt: TGTGCCATCATGCGGGGGTTAGTAGGGTCACCCCTCCACTTT; cdr3_aa: CAIMRGLVGSPLHF
v_call: TRBV11-2; d_call: -; j_call: TRBJ1-2; clone_size: many; cdr3_nt: TGTGCCAGCAGCTTAGATTGGCGGCCTTCCCCAAACTATGGCTACACCTTC; cdr3_aa: CASSLDWRPSPNYGYTF
v_call: TRBV6-2/TRBV6-3; d_call: TRBD1; j_call: TRBJ2-7; clone_size: medium-sized; cdr3_nt: TGTGCCAGCAGTTTTGGGACAGCCTACGAGCAGTACTTC; cdr3_aa: CASSFGTAYEQYF
v_call: TRBV28; d_call: -; j_call: TRBJ2-7; clone_size: -; cdr3_nt: TGTGCCAGCTCCATCAACGGGGATTACTTC; cdr3_aa: CASSINGDYF
v_call: TRBV6-1; d_call: TRBD1; j_call: TRBJ2-7; clone_size: few; cdr3_nt: TGTGTCAGCAGTGAGGAAATAAAGGGGGCATACGAGCAGTACTTC; cdr3_aa: CVSSEEIKGAYEQYF
v_call: TRBV6-5; d_call: -; j_call: TRBJ2-5; clone_size: few; cdr3_nt: TGTGCCAGCAGTTCGCGGGACGGACATTGGGAGACCCAGTACTTC; cdr3_aa: CASSSRDGHWETQYF
v_call: TRBV7-3; d_call: -; j_call: TRBJ2-2; clone_size: -; cdr3_nt: TGTGCCAGCAGCTTATGGAGCACCGGGGAGCTGTTTTTT; cdr3_aa: CASSLWSTGELFF
v_call: TRBV11-1; d_call: -; j_call: TRBJ2-7; clone_size: -; cdr3_nt: TGTGCCAGCAGGCGGGCAGCCTCCTACGAGCAGTACTTC; cdr3_aa: CASRRAASYEQYF
v_call: TRBV5-1; d_call: TRBD1; j_call: TRBJ1-6; clone_size: -; cdr3_nt: TGCGCCAGCAGCTTGGAGGGACAGGGCCCGAGCTCCTATAATTCACCCCTCCACTTT; cdr3_aa: CASSLEGQGPSSYNSPLHF
v_call: TRBV6-2/TRBV6-3; d_call: -; j_call: TRBJ2-1; clone_size: -; cdr3_nt: TGTGCCAGCAGCCGTGGGCCCGACAATGAGCAGTTCTTC; cdr3_aa: CASSRGPDNEQFF
v_call: TRBV28; d_call: -; j_call: TRBJ2-1; clone_size: many; cdr3_nt: TGTGCCAGCAGTTTAAGGAACTCCTACAATGAGCAGTTCTTC; cdr3_aa: CASSLRNSYNEQFF
v_call: TRBV20-1; d_call: TRBD2; j_call: TRBJ2-4; clone_size: many; cdr3_nt: TGCAGTGCTCGGGACTACACCAAAAACATTCAGTACTTC; cdr3_aa: CSARDYTKNIQYF
v_call: TRBV20-1; d_call: -; j_call: TRBJ1-2; clone_size: many; cdr3_nt: TGCAGTGCTATCAGGGGTAACTATGGCTACACCTTC; cdr3_aa: CSAIRGNYGYTF
v_call: TRBV27; d_call: TRBD2; j_call: TRBJ2-1; clone_size: many; cdr3_nt: TGTGCCAGCAATCCGGCGGGAGGCTACAATGAGCAGTTCTTC; cdr3_aa: CASNPAGGYNEQFF
v_call: TRBV24-1; d_call: -; j_call: TRBJ2-1; clone_size: many; cdr3_nt: TGTGCCACCAGTGACCACCGTATGGGCGAGCAGTTCTTC; cdr3_aa: CATSDHRMGEQFF
v_call: TRBV6-1; d_call: -; j_call: TRBJ1-2; clone_size: -; cdr3_nt: TGTGCCAGCAGTGAAGAGATCTTCTGGTGCTACACCTTC; cdr3_aa: CASSEEIFWCYTF
v_call: TRBV28; d_call: -; j_call: TRBJ1-2; clone_size: many; cdr3_nt: TGTGCCAGCAGTTTGGGGGGATTCGTTAGCTACACCTTC; cdr3_aa: CASSLGGFVSYTF
v_call: TRBV11-2; d_call: TRBD2; j_call: TRBJ2-3; clone_size: many; cdr3_nt: TGTGCCAGCAGCTTAGGGACTAGCGGTGATCGAACGCAGTATTTT; cdr3_aa: CASSLGTSGDRTQYF
v_call: TRBV20-1; d_call: TRBD2; j_call: TRBJ2-5; clone_size: many; cdr3_nt: TGCAGTGCTGTCGGCGGCATGCGGGAGGCGCGGGAGACCCAGTACTTC; cdr3_aa: CSAVGGMREARETQYF
v_call: TRBV14; d_call: -; j_call: TRBJ1-2; clone_size: many; cdr3_nt: TGTGCCAGCAGCCAAGAAGCGGGATCTCCCGGCGGCTACACCTTC; cdr3_aa: CASSQEAGSPGGYTF